Below, one TCR beta chain is given with its context. Its antigen is undetermined. Trimming stripped 9 bases from V and 4 bases from J, with 15 bases between. The CDR3 is 13 residues long. Germline assignment: CDR1 MDHEN and CDR2 SYDVKM. These data belong to a study of T cell responses to AZD1222 COVID-19 vaccine. Study at large: Second-dose recipients at about 4 or about 12 weeks were treated as one pooled group. Overall study findings and caveats: Vaccine-related CD4 TCRs covered spike, predominating at 160-218 and 743-854. Spike-specific TCR breadth and depth rose after two AZD1222 doses. Reports say nearly half of spike-specific TCRs go after unmutated variant regions.

Clones were sequenced by immunoSEQ multiplex PCR, and TCRdb holds only the in-frame ones, with some missing. The table has 93,000 or so clones, about 90% seen once. The source is an adult in good health. The chain recombines TRBV28 with TRBJ2-5, with D perhaps TRBD2 (7 bases). This material consisted of peripheral blood, taken on day 0 of AZD1222 vaccination. CDR3 DNA sequence: TGTGCCAGTGAGCGGGACATAGGAGAGACCCAGTACTTC. It codes for CASERDIGETQYF.